A selection of T cell receptor beta chains follows, all from one sample in a study of beta chain features in type 1 diabetes. The data were produced by immunoSEQ multiplex PCR, yet TCRdb's version contains in-frame clones alone and is incomplete. The data show about 620,000 clones, 15% to 19% seen once. Material: naive CD4+ T cells from blood. The receptor source for this set is a man between 18 and 35 years old in good health. Each CDR3 is given with its conserved first and last residue. Fields, in order: clone size, D gene, V gene, J gene, CDR3 protein, CDR3 DNA. D genes are given only for firm matches. Some rows mark clone size as missing; the rest say once, few, many or name a class of expanded clone.

clone_size: -; d_call: TRBD1; v_call: TRBV7-8; j_call: TRBJ2-7; cdr3_aa: CASSLGAGTGFKQYF; cdr3_nt: TGTGCCAGCAGCTTAGGGGCCGGGACAGGGTTTAAGCAGTACTTC
clone_size: few; d_call: -; v_call: TRBV7-2; j_call: TRBJ1-4; cdr3_aa: CASSLARDPEKLFF; cdr3_nt: TGTGCCAGCAGCTTAGCGAGAGACCCTGAAAAACTGTTTTTT
clone_size: few; d_call: TRBD1; v_call: TRBV6-6; j_call: TRBJ1-2; cdr3_aa: CASSYSRQGTYGYTF; cdr3_nt: TGTGCCAGCAGTTACTCTCGACAGGGGACTTATGGCTACACCTTC
clone_size: -; d_call: -; v_call: TRBV14; j_call: TRBJ2-7; cdr3_aa: CASSHLGASYEQYF; cdr3_nt: TGTGCCAGCAGCCACCTGGGAGCCTCCTACGAGCAGTACTTC
clone_size: few; d_call: -; v_call: TRBV5-4; j_call: TRBJ2-2; cdr3_aa: CASSRTNTGELFF; cdr3_nt: TGTGCCAGCAGCCGCACAAACACCGGGGAGCTGTTTTTT
clone_size: few; d_call: -; v_call: TRBV18; j_call: TRBJ2-7; cdr3_aa: CASSPRGYEQYF; cdr3_nt: TGTGCCAGCTCACCCAGGGGCTACGAGCAGTACTTC
clone_size: few; d_call: TRBD2; v_call: TRBV23-1; j_call: TRBJ2-1; cdr3_aa: CASSHFGGLAGGDNEQFF; cdr3_nt: TGCGCCAGCAGTCACTTCGGCGGGCTAGCGGGAGGCGACAATGAGCAGTTCTTC
clone_size: -; d_call: TRBD1; v_call: TRBV2; j_call: TRBJ1-1; cdr3_aa: CPPSRGRGTEAFF; cdr3_nt: TGTCCCCCCAGCAGGGGGCGCGGAACTGAAGCTTTCTTT
clone_size: once; d_call: -; v_call: TRBV15; j_call: TRBJ1-2; cdr3_aa: CATSRDSRGGYGYTF; cdr3_nt: TGTGCCACCAGCAGAGATTCAAGAGGGGGTTATGGCTACACCTTC
clone_size: -; d_call: TRBD2; v_call: TRBV10-3; j_call: TRBJ2-3; cdr3_aa: CAMSSGASADTQYF; cdr3_nt: TGTGCCATGAGTAGCGGGGCGAGCGCAGATACGCAGTATTTT
clone_size: -; d_call: -; v_call: TRBV19; j_call: TRBJ1-5; cdr3_aa: CASSIQRRQPQHF; cdr3_nt: TGTGCCAGTAGTATTCAGAGGAGACAGCCCCAGCATTTT
clone_size: few; d_call: TRBD1; v_call: TRBV7-2; j_call: TRBJ2-1; cdr3_aa: CASVRGVTGGAPFF; cdr3_nt: TGTGCCAGCGTTCGAGGGGTGACAGGGGGCGCTCCCTTCTTC
clone_size: -; d_call: -; v_call: TRBV6-1; j_call: TRBJ2-3; cdr3_aa: CASTTGLGDTQYF; cdr3_nt: TGTGCCAGCACCACAGGGCTCGGAGATACGCAGTATTTT
clone_size: -; d_call: -; v_call: TRBV12-5; j_call: TRBJ2-3; cdr3_aa: CASGLVLGAVTDTQYF; cdr3_nt: TGTGCTAGTGGTTTGGTACTAGGGGCGGTCACAGATACGCAGTATTTT
clone_size: -; d_call: -; v_call: TRBV28; j_call: TRBJ1-6; cdr3_aa: CASSRIRVGNSPLHF; cdr3_nt: TGTGCCAGCAGTAGGATCCGGGTAGGCAATTCACCCCTCCACTTT
clone_size: -; d_call: TRBD1; v_call: TRBV4-1; j_call: TRBJ1-2; cdr3_aa: CASSQSPGQPYGYTF; cdr3_nt: TGCGCCAGCAGCCAGTCTCCGGGACAGCCCTATGGCTACACCTTC
clone_size: -; d_call: -; v_call: TRBV7-6; j_call: TRBJ2-7; cdr3_aa: CASSRQSTYEQYF; cdr3_nt: TGTGCCAGCTCCCGACAGTCCACCTACGAGCAGTACTTC
clone_size: few; d_call: -; v_call: TRBV4-1; j_call: TRBJ1-1; cdr3_aa: CASSQGGFRNTEAFF; cdr3_nt: TGCGCCAGCAGCCAAGGGGGCTTTAGGAACACTGAAGCTTTCTTT
clone_size: few; d_call: TRBD2; v_call: TRBV27; j_call: TRBJ2-1; cdr3_aa: CASSLTTSGFDEQFF; cdr3_nt: TGTGCCAGCAGTTTAACGACTAGCGGGTTTGATGAGCAGTTCTTC
clone_size: -; d_call: TRBD1; v_call: TRBV19; j_call: TRBJ2-3; cdr3_aa: CASQGADTQYF; cdr3_nt: TGTGCCAGCCAGGGGGCAGATACGCAGTATTTT
clone_size: -; d_call: TRBD2; v_call: TRBV7-9; j_call: TRBJ2-3; cdr3_aa: CASSYASGRATDTQYF; cdr3_nt: TGTGCCAGCAGCTATGCTAGCGGGAGGGCAACAGATACGCAGTATTTT
clone_size: -; d_call: TRBD2; v_call: TRBV5-4; j_call: TRBJ2-3; cdr3_aa: CASSLPGLALADTQYF; cdr3_nt: TGTGCCAGCAGCCTTCCGGGACTAGCGCTCGCAGATACGCAGTATTTT
clone_size: few; d_call: -; v_call: TRBV29-1; j_call: TRBJ1-1; cdr3_aa: CSVVGWTVNTEAFF; cdr3_nt: TGCAGCGTTGTTGGTTGGACAGTGAACACTGAAGCTTTCTTT
clone_size: few; d_call: -; v_call: TRBV6-1; j_call: TRBJ1-1; cdr3_aa: CASRTPGLGTEAFF; cdr3_nt: TGTGCCAGCAGGACCCCGGGCCTGGGGACTGAAGCTTTCTTT
clone_size: -; d_call: TRBD1; v_call: TRBV19; j_call: TRBJ1-1; cdr3_aa: CASSRDRGTEAFF; cdr3_nt: TGTGCCAGTAGTAGGGACAGGGGCACTGAAGCTTTCTTT
clone_size: -; d_call: -; v_call: TRBV5-1; j_call: TRBJ1-3; cdr3_aa: CASSSLPKVGNTIYF; cdr3_nt: TGCGCCAGCAGCTCCCTCCCCAAGGTTGGAAACACCATATATTTT
clone_size: few; d_call: TRBD2; v_call: TRBV5-4; j_call: TRBJ2-3; cdr3_aa: CASSSGTSGRTKDTQYF; cdr3_nt: TGTGCCAGCAGTTCCGGGACTAGCGGGAGGACTAAAGATACGCAGTATTTT
clone_size: -; d_call: TRBD1; v_call: TRBV15; j_call: TRBJ2-1; cdr3_aa: CATSRDRQGVDLFF; cdr3_nt: TGTGCCACCAGCAGAGATAGACAGGGTGTTGACTTGTTCTTC
clone_size: -; d_call: -; v_call: TRBV7-6; j_call: TRBJ2-6; cdr3_aa: CAGSLSGANVLTF; cdr3_nt: TGTGCCGGTAGTCTCTCTGGGGCCAACGTCCTGACTTTC
clone_size: few; d_call: -; v_call: TRBV7-2; j_call: TRBJ2-5; cdr3_aa: CASSLSRAGSETQYF; cdr3_nt: TGTGCCAGCAGCTTATCTCGGGCGGGTTCAGAGACCCAGTACTTC
clone_size: few; d_call: -; v_call: TRBV5-1; j_call: TRBJ2-7; cdr3_aa: CASRRDSYEQYF; cdr3_nt: TGCGCCAGCAGGAGAGACAGCTACGAGCAGTACTTC
clone_size: -; d_call: -; v_call: TRBV6-5; j_call: TRBJ2-6; cdr3_aa: CASSYGRPAGANVLTF; cdr3_nt: TGTGCCAGCAGTTACGGGAGGCCTGCTGGGGCCAACGTCCTGACTTTC
clone_size: -; d_call: -; v_call: TRBV19; j_call: TRBJ1-2; cdr3_aa: CASSIPSNYGYTF; cdr3_nt: TGTGCCAGTAGTATCCCGTCTAACTATGGCTACACCTTC
clone_size: -; d_call: -; v_call: TRBV18; j_call: TRBJ1-4; cdr3_aa: CASSRETGDKLFF; cdr3_nt: TGTGCCAGCTCACGCGAAACGGGGGATAAACTGTTTTTT
clone_size: few; d_call: -; v_call: TRBV4-1; j_call: TRBJ1-5; cdr3_aa: CASSHLDGGSNQPQHF; cdr3_nt: TGCGCCAGCAGCCACTTAGACGGGGGTAGCAATCAGCCCCAGCATTTT
clone_size: -; d_call: TRBD2; v_call: TRBV5-6; j_call: TRBJ2-3; cdr3_aa: CASSLIGLAGGTDTQYF; cdr3_nt: TGTGCCAGCTCATTAATCGGGCTAGCGGGGGGCACAGATACGCAGTATTTT
clone_size: -; d_call: TRBD1; v_call: TRBV9; j_call: TRBJ1-1; cdr3_aa: CASSVGTGGSNTEAFF; cdr3_nt: TGTGCCAGCAGCGTAGGGACAGGGGGTTCGAACACTGAAGCTTTCTTT
clone_size: -; d_call: -; v_call: TRBV7-2; j_call: TRBJ1-5; cdr3_aa: CASSLESRGGQPQHF; cdr3_nt: TGTGCCAGCAGCTTAGAGAGTCGGGGCGGTCAGCCCCAGCATTTT
clone_size: few; d_call: -; v_call: TRBV2; j_call: TRBJ1-5; cdr3_aa: CASRPDGYSNQPQHF; cdr3_nt: TGTGCCAGCAGACCCGACGGTTATAGCAATCAGCCCCAGCATTTT
clone_size: few; d_call: -; v_call: TRBV4-2; j_call: TRBJ2-6; cdr3_aa: CASSSDRLGSGANVLTF; cdr3_nt: TGTGCCAGCAGCTCCGACAGGTTGGGCTCTGGGGCCAACGTCCTGACTTTC
clone_size: -; d_call: TRBD2; v_call: TRBV10-3; j_call: TRBJ2-1; cdr3_aa: CAISEPSGSGYNEQFF; cdr3_nt: TGTGCCATCAGCGAACCGAGCGGGAGTGGCTACAATGAGCAGTTCTTC
clone_size: -; d_call: -; v_call: TRBV28; j_call: TRBJ1-3; cdr3_aa: CASSLATPGNTIYF; cdr3_nt: TGTGCCAGCAGTTTGGCGACTCCTGGAAACACCATATATTTT